Below, 10 T cell receptor beta chains from the same sample are listed, as sequenced in a study of molecular identifiers for immune sequencing clone quantification. TCRdb ran MiXCR on the PCR reads and lists one entry per CDR3 protein. The sample holds approximately 100,000 distinct CDR3 sequences, roughly a third seen once. The material sequenced was naive CD8+ T cells from blood, with Jurkat cell RNA spiked in. Subset indicated: FACS-sorted CD8+CD4-CCR7+CD45RA+ naive T cells. These receptors all come from a human donor in good health. Some libraries in this study had Jurkat cell RNA spiked in.

Regarding this clonotype: A read error may be the cause here, since a much bigger clone is one base away. Likely a read error: the CDR3 ends without its conserved phenylalanine or tryptophan. V and J are TRBV28 and TRBJ2-4; D gene unclear. This CDR3 is built from 15 residues. V shed 3 bases and J shed 0 bases, with 9 bases lying between them. Germline V gene sequence: CDR1 MDHEN, CDR2 SYDVKM. The DNA of the CDR3 is TGTGCCAGCAGTTTCCCCCCGCTAGCCAAAAACATTCAGTACTCC. This codes for CASSFPPLAKNIQYS.

The chain joins TRBV12-3 or TRBV12-4 to TRBJ1-1; D might be TRBD1 (6 bases). Trimming took 9 bases from V and 4 from J, leaving 9 bases between them. The CDR3 covers 11 residues. The CDR3 DNA reads as TGTGCCAGTGGAGGGGGCACTGAAGCTTTCTTT. This translates into CASGGGTEAFF.

Only a few counts were recorded for this clonotype. V usage is TRBV7-9 and J usage is TRBJ2-7; D perhaps matches TRBD1 (5 bases). This CDR3 is 12 amino acids long. Germline lookup yields CDR1 SEHNR and CDR2 FQNEAQ (reference sequence). The ends were cut back, 3 bases at V and 3 bases at J, with 6 bases in the middle. The DNA of the CDR3 is TGTGCCAGCAGCTTTCAGGGCTACGAGCAGTACTTC. Its translation: CASSFQGYEQYF.

To note about this clonotype: A read error may be the cause here, since a much bigger clone is one base away. The CDR3 here is CASSQELLAGDLYGGELLF. The CDR3 DNA sequence: TGTGCCAGCAGCCAAGAGCTCCTAGCGGGAGATCTTTATGGCGGGGAGCTGCTTTTT. The chain combines TRBV4-2 with TRBJ2-2; 10 bases match TRBD2. The germline CDR1 and CDR2 sequences are LGHNA and YNFKEQ. CDR3 length equals 19 residues.

Worth noting for this clonotype: The CDR3 end shows no conserved phenylalanine or tryptophan, and so a read error is likely. This chain connects TRBV20-1 to TRBJ2-3, with TRBD2 matching over 13 bases. J was trimmed by 2 bases and V by 0 bases; bases with no gene match: 8. The CDR3 runs 18 residues. Germline CDR1 and CDR2: DFQATT and SNEGSKA (reference sequence). The CDR3 is CSARDRETSGRITDTQYL. The CDR3 nucleotides are TGCAGTGCTAGAGATCGGGAGACTAGCGGGAGGATCACAGATACGCAGTATTTA.

This chain joins TRBV4-1 and TRBJ2-3; TRBD1 might be the D (5 bases). V dropped 2 bases and J dropped 0 bases, with 9 bases sitting between them. CDR1 and CDR2 from the germline V gene are MGHRA and YSYEKL. The CDR3 contains 15 residues. CDR3 sequence (DNA): TGCGCCAGCAGCCAATGGGCAGGGAGCACAGATACGCAGTATTTT. Protein product: CASSQWAGSTDTQYF.

For this clonotype: Germline and junction disagree at one end, which may indicate a read error. V gene TRBV6-2 or TRBV6-3 combines with J gene TRBJ2-6, with a tentative D call TRBD1 (5 bases). This CDR3 has 16 residues. The germline gives CDR1 MNHEY, CDR2 SVGEGT. This chain's CDR3 is CASSYDLTIGANVLAF. The CDR3 DNA follows: TGTGCCAGCAGTTATGACCTGACCATTGGGGCCAACGTCCTGGCTTTC.

This clonotype came up a few times. The chain uses TRBV9 and TRBJ2-7; D is uncertain. Germline CDR1 is SGDLS and CDR2 is YYNGEE. CDR3 size: 13 residues. V lost 0 bases and J 2 bases, leaving 6 bases between the germline ends. The CDR3 DNA reads TGTGCCAGCAGCGTAGTTCCGGCCTACGAGCAGTACTTC. Protein sequence: CASSVVPAYEQYF.

About this clonotype: One base away lies a much larger clone, so this may be a sequencing read error. The chain has TRBV4-1 and TRBJ1-3; D gene ambiguous. The CDR3 runs 18 residues. CDR1 MGHRA and CDR2 YSYEKL come from the germline V gene. The CDR3 DNA follows: TGCGCCAGCAGCCAAGGAGTCGGGTTGGCAGCAACTGGAAACACCATAAATTTT. This codes for CASSQGVGLAATGNTINF.

With respect to this clonotype: A much larger clonotype is one base distant, so this may be a read error. This chain joins TRBV11-2 and TRBJ1-5; no clear D. This CDR3 contains 13 residues. Per germline, CDR1 SGHAT and CDR2 FQNNGV. DNA for the CDR3: TGTGCCAGCAGCTTGGCAACCAATCAGCCCCAGCAATTT. Protein sequence: CASSLATNQPQQF. The full variable domain, rest sourced from reference TRBV11-2 and TRBJ1-5, is EAGVAQSPRYKIIEKRQSVAFWCNPISGHATLYWYQQILGQGPKLLIQFQNNGVVDDSQLPKDRFSAERLKGVDSTLKIQPAKLEDSAVYLCASSLATNQPQQFGDGTRLSIL.